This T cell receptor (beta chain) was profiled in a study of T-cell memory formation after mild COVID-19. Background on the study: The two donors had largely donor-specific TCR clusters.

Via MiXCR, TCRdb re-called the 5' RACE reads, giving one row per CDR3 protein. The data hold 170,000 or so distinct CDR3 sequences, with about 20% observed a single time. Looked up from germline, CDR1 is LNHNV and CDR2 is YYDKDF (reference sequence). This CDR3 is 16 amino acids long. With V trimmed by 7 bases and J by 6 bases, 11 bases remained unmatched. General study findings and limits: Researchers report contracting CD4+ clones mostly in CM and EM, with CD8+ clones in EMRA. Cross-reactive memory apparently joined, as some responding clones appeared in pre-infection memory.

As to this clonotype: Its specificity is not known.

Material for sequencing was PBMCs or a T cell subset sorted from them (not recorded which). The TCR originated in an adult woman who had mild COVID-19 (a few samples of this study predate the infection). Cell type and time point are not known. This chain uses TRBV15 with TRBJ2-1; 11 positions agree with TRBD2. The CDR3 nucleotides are TGTGCCACCATTGAGGGGCTAGCGGGAGGCGGCAATGAGCAGTTCTTC. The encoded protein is CATIEGLAGGGNEQFF.